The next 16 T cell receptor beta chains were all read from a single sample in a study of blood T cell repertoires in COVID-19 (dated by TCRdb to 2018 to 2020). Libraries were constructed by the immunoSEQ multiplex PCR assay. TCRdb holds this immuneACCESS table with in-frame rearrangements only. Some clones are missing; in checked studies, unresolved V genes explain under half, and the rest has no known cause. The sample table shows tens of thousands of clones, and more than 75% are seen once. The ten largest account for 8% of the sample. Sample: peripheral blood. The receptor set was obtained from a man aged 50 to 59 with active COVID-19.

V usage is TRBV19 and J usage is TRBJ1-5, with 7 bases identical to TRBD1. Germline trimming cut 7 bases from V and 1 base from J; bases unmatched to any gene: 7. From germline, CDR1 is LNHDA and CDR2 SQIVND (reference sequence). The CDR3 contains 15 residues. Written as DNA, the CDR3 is TGTGCCAGTAATAACAGGGGTGGGAGCAATCAGCCCCAGCATTTT. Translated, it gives CASNNRGGSNQPQHF.

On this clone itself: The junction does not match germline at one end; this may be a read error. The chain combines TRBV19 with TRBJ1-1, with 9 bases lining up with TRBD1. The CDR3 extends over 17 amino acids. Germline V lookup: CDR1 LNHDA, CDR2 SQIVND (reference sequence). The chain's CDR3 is CASNIGTGMIMNTEAFF. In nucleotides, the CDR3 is TGTGCCAGTAATATAGGGACAGGGATGATCATGAACACTGAAGCTTTCTTT.

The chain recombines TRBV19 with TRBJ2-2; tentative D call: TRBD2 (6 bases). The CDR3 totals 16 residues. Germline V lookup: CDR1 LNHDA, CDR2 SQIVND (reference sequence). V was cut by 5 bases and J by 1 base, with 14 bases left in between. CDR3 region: CASSLWGSGNTGELFF. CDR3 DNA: TGTGCCAGTAGTCTATGGGGTAGCGGGAACACCGGGGAGCTGTTTTTT.

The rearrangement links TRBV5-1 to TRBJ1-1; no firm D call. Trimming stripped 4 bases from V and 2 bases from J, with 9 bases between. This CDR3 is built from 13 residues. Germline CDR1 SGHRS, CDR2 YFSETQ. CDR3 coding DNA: TGCGCCAGCAGCGTCGGGATCAACACTGAAGCTTTCTTT. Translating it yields CASSVGINTEAFF.

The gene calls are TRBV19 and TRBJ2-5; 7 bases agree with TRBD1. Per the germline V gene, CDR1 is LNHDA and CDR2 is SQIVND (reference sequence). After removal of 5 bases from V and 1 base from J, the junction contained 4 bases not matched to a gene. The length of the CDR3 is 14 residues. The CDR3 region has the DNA TGTGCCAGTAGTGCCTACAGGGGCCAAGAGACCCAGTACTTC. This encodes CASSAYRGQETQYF.

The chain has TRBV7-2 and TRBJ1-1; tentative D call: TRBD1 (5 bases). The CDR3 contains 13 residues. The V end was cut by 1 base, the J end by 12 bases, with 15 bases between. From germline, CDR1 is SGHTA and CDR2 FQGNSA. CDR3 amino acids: CASSLGAGIESFF. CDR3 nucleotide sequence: TGTGCCAGCAGCTTAGGCGCAGGGATAGAGTCTTTCTTT. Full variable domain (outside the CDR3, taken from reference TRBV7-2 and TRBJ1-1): GAGVSQSPSNKVTEKGKDVELRCDPISGHTALYWYRQSLGQGLEFLIYFQGNSAPDKSGLPSDRFSAERTGGSVSTLTIQRTQQEDSAVYLCASSLGAGIESFFGQGTRLTVV.

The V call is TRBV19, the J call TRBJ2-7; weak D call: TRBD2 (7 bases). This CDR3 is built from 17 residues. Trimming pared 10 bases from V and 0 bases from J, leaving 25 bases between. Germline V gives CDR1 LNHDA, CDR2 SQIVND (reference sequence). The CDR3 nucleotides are TGTGCCACCCTAGGGGGGGGTAGCGGAAAGAGCTCCTACGAGCAGTACTTC. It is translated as CATLGGGSGKSSYEQYF.

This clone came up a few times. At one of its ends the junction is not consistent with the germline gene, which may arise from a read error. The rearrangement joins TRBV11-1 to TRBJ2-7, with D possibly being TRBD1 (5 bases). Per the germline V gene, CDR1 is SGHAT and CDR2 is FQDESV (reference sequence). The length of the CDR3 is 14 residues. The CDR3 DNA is TGTGCCAGCAGCTCGCGAACCCAGATTACAGGAATCTCCTTC. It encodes CASSSRTQITGISF.

CDR3: CATSDAITGGIGYTF. CDR3 DNA sequence: TGTGCCACCAGTGACGCAATAACAGGGGGGATCGGCTACACCTTC. The gene calls are TRBV24-1 and TRBJ1-2, with TRBD1 matching 8 bases. V was pared by 4 bases and J by 8 bases, with 11 bases of the junction left unmatched. This CDR3 is built from 15 residues. Germline V gene data show CDR1 as KGHDR and CDR2 as SFDVKD.

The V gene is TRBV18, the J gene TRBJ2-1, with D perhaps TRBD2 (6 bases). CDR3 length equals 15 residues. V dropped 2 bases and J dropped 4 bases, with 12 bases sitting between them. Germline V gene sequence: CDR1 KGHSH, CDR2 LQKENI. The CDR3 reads CASSPRLDRYNEQFF. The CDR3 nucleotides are TGTGCCAGCTCACCAAGACTAGATAGGTACAATGAGCAGTTCTTC.

CDR3 protein: CACKMSGASQFGYTF. The CDR3 nucleotides are TGTGCCTGTAAAATGTCAGGGGCAAGTCAATTTGGCTACACCTTC. The V gene is TRBV30, the J gene TRBJ1-2, with a possible D match to TRBD1 (6 bases). The CDR3 runs 15 residues. Trimming cost V 6 bases and J 7 bases, with 24 bases left between them. Germline lookup yields CDR1 GTSNPN and CDR2 SVGIG (reference sequence). The complete variable domain, with remaining parts taken from reference TRBV30 and TRBJ1-2, reads SQTIHQWPATLVQPVGSPLSLECTVEGTSNPNLYWYRQAAGRGLQLLFYSVGIGQISSEVPQNLSASRPQDRQFILSSKKLLLSDSGFYLCACKMSGASQFGYTFGSGTRLTVV.

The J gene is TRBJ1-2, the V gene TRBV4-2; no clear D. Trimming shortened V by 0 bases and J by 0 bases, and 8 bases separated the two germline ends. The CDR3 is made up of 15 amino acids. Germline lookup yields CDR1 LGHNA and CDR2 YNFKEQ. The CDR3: CASSQDARTNYGYTF. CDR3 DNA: TGTGCCAGCAGCCAAGATGCCAGGACTAACTATGGCTACACCTTC.

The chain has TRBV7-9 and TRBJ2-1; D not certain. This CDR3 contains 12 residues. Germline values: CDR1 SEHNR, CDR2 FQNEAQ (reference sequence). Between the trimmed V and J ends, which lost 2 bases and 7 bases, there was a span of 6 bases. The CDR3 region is CASSLIRNEQFF. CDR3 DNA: TGTGCCAGCAGCTTAATTAGAAATGAGCAGTTCTTC.

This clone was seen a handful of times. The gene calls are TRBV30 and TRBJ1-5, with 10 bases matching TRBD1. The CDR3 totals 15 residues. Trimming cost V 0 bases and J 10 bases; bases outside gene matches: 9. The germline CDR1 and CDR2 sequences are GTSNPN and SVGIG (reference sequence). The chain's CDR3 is CAWSVQGTGAYPQHF. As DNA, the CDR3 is TGTGCCTGGAGTGTACAGGGGACAGGGGCATATCCCCAGCATTTT.

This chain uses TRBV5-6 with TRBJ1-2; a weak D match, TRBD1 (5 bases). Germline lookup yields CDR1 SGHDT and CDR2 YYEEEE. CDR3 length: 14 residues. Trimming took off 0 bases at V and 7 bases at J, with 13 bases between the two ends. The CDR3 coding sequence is TGTGCCAGCAGCTTGGCAGGGTTAAGAGGTGGCTACACCTTC. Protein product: CASSLAGLRGGYTF.

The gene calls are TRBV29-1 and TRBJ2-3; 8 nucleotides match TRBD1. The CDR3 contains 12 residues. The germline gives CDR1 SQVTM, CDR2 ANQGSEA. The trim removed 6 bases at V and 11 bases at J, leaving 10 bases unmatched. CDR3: CSVSRQGAEQYF. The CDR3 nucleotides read TGCAGCGTCTCCAGGCAGGGGGCCGAGCAGTATTTT.